This is a list of T cell receptor beta chains from one sample in a study of siplizumab effects on memory and regulatory T cells. Libraries were prepared by immunoSEQ multiplex PCR; TCRdb keeps only in-frame clonotypes and omits some of them. The data contain just over 60,000 clones, around 80% of them singletons. What was sequenced was memory CD4+ T cells sorted from blood. The receptors come from a human donor in good health. The CDR3 runs from the conserved cysteine through the conserved F or W. D genes are given only for firm matches. Only some rows state a clone size, as once, few, many or a class for expanded clones.

j_gene,abundance,d_gene,v_gene,CDR3nt,CDR3aa
TRBJ1-3,-,-,TRBV11-2,TGTGCCAGCAGCTTAGGCGGGATCTCTGGAAACACCATATATTTT,CASSLGGISGNTIYF
TRBJ1-2,-,-,TRBV5-1,TGCGCCAGCAGCTTGGAAAACAGGGCGGATGGCTACACCTTC,CASSLENRADGYTF
TRBJ2-3,-,-,TRBV5-1,TGCGCCAGCAGCCCGTGGAGCGAAACCTACACAGATACGCAGTATTTT,CASSPWSETYTDTQYF
TRBJ1-5,-,-,TRBV6-6,TGTGCCAGCAGTTACTCTGGCGTGCAGCCCCAGCATTTT,CASSYSGVQPQHF
TRBJ2-1,few,-,TRBV10-3,TGTGCCATCAGTGATACGCTTAGCCGAGTAAAGGCCTTCAATGAGCAGTTCTTC,CAISDTLSRVKAFNEQFF
TRBJ2-3,-,TRBD1,TRBV5-6,TGTGCCAGCAGCTGGGACAGGGGAACAGATACGCAGTATTTT,CASSWDRGTDTQYF
TRBJ1-1,-,-,TRBV7-8,TGTGCCAGCAGCTTAGGGAGAAACACTGAAGCTTTCTTT,CASSLGRNTEAFF
TRBJ1-2,-,-,TRBV18,TGTGCCAGCTCACCACGGAAAGGTGGAGTAGGCGGCTACACCTTC,CASSPRKGGVGGYTF
TRBJ1-3,-,-,TRBV11-2,TGTGCCAGCAGCGTGCCTTACTCTGGAAACACCATATATTTT,CASSVPYSGNTIYF
TRBJ1-1,-,TRBD1,TRBV11-1,TGTGCCAGCAGCTCACAGGGGACGGCTTTCTTT,CASSSQGTAFF
TRBJ1-2,-,-,TRBV10-3,TGTGCCATCAGAGACATAACAGGTTCCTATGGCTACACCTTC,CAIRDITGSYGYTF
TRBJ1-5,-,TRBD1,TRBV7-2,TGTGCCAGCAGCATCAAACAGGGGCCCCAGCCCCAGCATTTT,CASSIKQGPQPQHF
TRBJ2-3,-,TRBD2,TRBV7-3,TGTGCCAGCAGCTTAGTCCCGACTAGCGTTAGCACAGATACGCAGTATTTT,CASSLVPTSVSTDTQYF
TRBJ2-1,-,-,TRBV15,TGTGCCACCAGCATGGGGACGGTCGCGAGCTCCTACAATGAGCAGTTCTTC,CATSMGTVASSYNEQFF
TRBJ2-1,once,TRBD2,TRBV29-1,TGCAGCGAGCTAGCGGGGGTATACAATGAGCAGTTCTTC,CSELAGVYNEQFF
TRBJ2-3,-,TRBD2,TRBV9,TGTGCCAGCAGCGAATACGGGGGGAACACAGATACGCAGTATTTT,CASSEYGGNTDTQYF
TRBJ2-3,-,-,TRBV27,TGTGCCAGCAGTCTTCTTCCAGGGCCAGATACGCAGTATTTT,CASSLLPGPDTQYF
TRBJ1-1,few,-,TRBV12-5,TGTGCTAGTGGTTATGACACCAACACTGAAGCTTTCTTT,CASGYDTNTEAFF
TRBJ2-3,few,TRBD2,TRBV2,TGTGCCAGCAGAAAGCTAGCGGGGGGGACAGATACGCAGTATTTT,CASRKLAGGTDTQYF
TRBJ2-3,once,TRBD2,TRBV5-1,TGCGCCAGCAGCTTGGCCGGGGGGGGCACAGATACGCAGTATTTT,CASSLAGGGTDTQYF
TRBJ2-5,-,-,TRBV27,TGTGCCAGCAGTTTAGAGGGCAAGACCCAGTACTTC,CASSLEGKTQYF